This T cell receptor (beta chain) emerged from a study of naive CD8 T cells in extremely preterm neonates. Comments on this clone: Its antigen is not known.

Cord blood came from elective full-term cesareans at roughly 35-42 weeks without labor or membrane rupture. Pregnancies with fetal demise, active maternal HSV infection or known maternal HIV were excluded. Study-level findings and limits: iChao1 richness was lowest in preterm neonates, significantly versus all ages.

This CDR3 region has 15 residues. V lost 8 bases and J lost 5; bases outside the gene matches: 9. The germline V gene has CDR1 MGHRA and CDR2 YSYEKL. Produced via immunoSEQ multiplex PCR; TCRdb's table is partial and in-frame only. Among 6,000 to 9,000 clones listed, 80% to 95% were seen once. Input material: naive CD8+ T cells from cord blood. The J gene is TRBJ1-6, the V gene TRBV4-1, with 7 bases lining up with TRBD1. This TCR derives from a newborn in good health. The CDR3 loop reads CASRYVTGDNSPLHF. In DNA form, the CDR3 reads TGCGCCAGCCGATACGTTACAGGGGATAATTCACCCCTCCACTTT.